This TCR beta chain was observed in a study of CD8 T cells in Susac syndrome. Study-level findings and limits: As the study acknowledged, the number of individuals who were part of its TCR sequencing and HLA analysis was relatively small.

Roughly 0.45 to 1 ug RNA was reverse transcribed with random hexamers. TCR beta CDR3 was amplified by immunoSEQ covering 54 Vbeta and 13 Jbeta. TCRdb fed the immunoSEQ multiplex PCR reads into MiXCR, producing one record per CDR3 protein. The sample has around 190,000 distinct CDR3 sequences, 85% to 95% seen once; the top ten hold about 0.095%. As regards this clonotype: The antigen is undetermined.

CD8+ and CD4+ T cells from blood underwent TCR beta sequencing. The CDR3 sequence is 15 residues long. Per the germline V gene, CDR1 is MNHEY and CDR2 is SMNVEV (reference sequence). V dropped 5 bases and J dropped 3; count of bases not matched to a gene: 9. The TCR was taken from a human donor in good health. This chain uses TRBV27 with TRBJ1-1; 7 positions agree with TRBD1. The sample taken for sequencing was CD4+ T cells from PBMCs. Here the CDR3 reads CASSGERGRDTEAFF. The DNA for the CDR3 is TGTGCCAGCAGTGGTGAGAGGGGGCGGGACACTGAAGCTTTCTTT.